The 27 T cell receptor beta chains reported below all come from one sample, sequenced in a study of T cell responses to AZD1222 COVID-19 vaccine. The assay was immunoSEQ multiplex PCR, and TCRdb's table has in-frame clones only and misses some. The repertoire has roughly 160,000 clones, 90% to 95% of them found once; the top ten carry approximately 0.69%. This sample comprised peripheral blood, obtained on day 0 of AZD1222 vaccination. The receptors were sampled from an adult in good health.

J is TRBJ2-6 and V is TRBV6-6; D perhaps matches TRBD1 (5 bases). Germline CDR1 reads MNHNY; CDR2 reads SVGAGI (reference sequence). V was pared by 5 bases and J by 2 bases, with 16 bases between. CDR3 length: 17 amino acids. CDR3 protein: CASSLGPPGPGANVLTF. CDR3 bases: TGTGCCAGCAGTCTGGGGCCCCCGGGTCCTGGGGCCAACGTCCTGACTTTC.

The chain has TRBV7-6 and TRBJ2-1; tentatively, D is TRBD1 or TRBD2 (5 bases each). Germline lookup yields CDR1 SGHVS and CDR2 FNYEAQ. The V and J ends lost 8 bases and 8 bases respectively, with 13 bases between them. This CDR3 contains 12 residues. This CDR3 reads CASRDLDDEQFF. The CDR3 bases are TGTGCCAGCCGGGACCTGGACGATGAGCAGTTCTTC.

The CDR3 is CASRTTWDGPYEQYF. As DNA, the CDR3 is TGTGCCAGCAGGACAACCTGGGACGGACCCTACGAGCAGTACTTC. The genes are TRBV6-5 and TRBJ2-7; either TRBD1 or TRBD2 may fit D (5 bases each). Germline CDR1 is MNHEY and CDR2 is SVGAGI. Between the trimmed V and J ends, which lost 6 bases and 2 bases, there was a span of 17 bases. This CDR3 has 15 residues.

The genes are TRBV7-6 and TRBJ1-2, with a tentative D call TRBD1 (5 bases). From germline, CDR1 is SGHVS and CDR2 FNYEAQ. V dropped 3 bases and J dropped 8 bases, with 28 bases sitting between them. The CDR3 has 18 amino acids. The CDR3 sequence: CASSFVGGRGTGRRGYTF. In nucleotides, the CDR3 is TGTGCCAGCAGCTTCGTAGGAGGAAGAGGGACGGGCAGAAGGGGCTACACCTTC.

The V and J genes are TRBV5-1 and TRBJ1-1, with D possibly matching TRBD1 (5 bases). The V end was cut by 7 bases, the J end by 7 bases, with 17 bases between. This CDR3 spans 13 amino acids. CDR1 is SGHRS, CDR2 YFSETQ, per germline. CDR3 protein: CASSQGFRGEAFF. The CDR3 region has the DNA TGCGCCAGCTCGCAGGGTTTCCGGGGTGAAGCTTTCTTT.

This chain connects TRBV27 to TRBJ2-1; tentatively, D is TRBD2 (5 bases). V lost 3 bases and J lost 3, with 9 bases in between. The CDR3 runs 14 residues. The germline V gene has CDR1 MNHEY and CDR2 SMNVEV (reference sequence). The CDR3 region has the DNA TGTGCCAGCAGTTTGGACGGGATCTACAATGAGCAGTTCTTC. Translating it yields CASSLDGIYNEQFF.

CDR3 protein: CASSLNGYTF. CDR3 nucleotides: TGTGCCAGCAGTTTGAATGGCTACACCTTC. The chain has TRBV28 and TRBJ1-2; D unresolved. The germline gives CDR1 MDHEN, CDR2 SYDVKM. The CDR3 spans 10 residues. V shed 3 bases and J shed 6 bases, with 2 bases lying between them.

This chain uses TRBV6-5 with TRBJ2-6; D tentatively fits TRBD1 or TRBD2 (6 bases each). The CDR3 is 12 amino acids. The germline gives CDR1 MNHEY, CDR2 SVGAGI. In DNA form, the CDR3 reads TGTGCAGGGGGGACTGGGGCCAACGTCCTGACTTTC. Its protein is CAGGTGANVLTF.

The chain recombines TRBV6-5 with TRBJ1-1, with a tentative D call TRBD1 (6 bases). V lost 6 bases to trimming and J lost 0 bases, with 14 bases between them. The CDR3 totals 15 residues. CDR1 and CDR2 (germline): MNHEY, SVGAGI. In DNA, the CDR3 is TGTGCCAGCAGAGATTTGACAGGTCTGAACACTGAAGCTTTCTTT. Protein: CASRDLTGLNTEAFF.

This clone was seen only once. The J gene is TRBJ2-7, the V gene TRBV5-1, with 10 bases identical to TRBD1. From germline, CDR1 is SGHRS and CDR2 YFSETQ. Unmatched junction bases numbered 14, after V lost 3 bases and J lost 5 bases. The CDR3 spans 17 residues. The DNA of the CDR3 is TGCGCCAGCAGCTACTCCGGGACAGGGGCGCGGGTGAACGAGCAGTACTTC. Translated, it gives CASSYSGTGARVNEQYF.

V and J are TRBV15 and TRBJ2-3; 9 bases align to TRBD2. In germline, CDR1 is LNHNV, CDR2 YYDKDF (reference sequence). CDR3 size: 18 residues. The junction had 10 bases not matched to a gene; V was cut back by 1 base and J by 2 bases. The CDR3 reads CATSRGWASGDYTDTQYF. The CDR3 nucleotides are TGTGCCACCAGCAGAGGGTGGGCTAGCGGGGACTACACAGATACGCAGTATTTT.

The chain carries TRBV6-5 and TRBJ1-1; D ambiguous. Trimming took off 3 bases at V and 4 bases at J, with 9 bases between the two ends. Germline loops: CDR1 MNHEY, CDR2 SVGAGI. The CDR3 is made up of 13 amino acids. This chain's CDR3 is CASSYPQLTEAFF. CDR3 DNA sequence: TGTGCCAGCAGTTATCCGCAACTCACTGAAGCTTTCTTT.

The chain couples TRBV28 to TRBJ2-3; 7 bases agree with TRBD2. Germline lookup yields CDR1 MDHEN and CDR2 SYDVKM. Unmatched junction bases numbered 1, after V lost 2 bases and J lost 5 bases. This CDR3 spans 13 amino acids. CDR3 bases: TGTGCCAGCAGTTTAGGGAGGGGAGATACGCAGTATTTT. This sequence encodes CASSLGRGDTQYF.

This chain connects TRBV7-9 to TRBJ2-1; no definite D call. The CDR3 is 13 amino acids. The V end was cut by 1 base, the J end by 9 bases, with 10 bases between. Germline CDR1 reads SEHNR; CDR2 reads FQNEAQ (reference sequence). CDR3 DNA sequence: TGTGCCAGCAGCTTAGGATTTAGGGTTGAGCAGTTCTTC. Translating gives CASSLGFRVEQFF.

The CDR3 DNA reads as TGCGCCAGCAGCCAAGATATTACAGGGGGACGCCAAAACATTCAGTACTTC. This gives the protein CASSQDITGGRQNIQYF. The rearrangement uses TRBV4-1 and TRBJ2-4; 8 positions agree with TRBD1. CDR3 length equals 17 residues. V trimming: 0 bases; J trimming: 5 bases; junction bases outside the gene matches: 9. In germline, CDR1 is MGHRA, CDR2 YSYEKL.

This chain uses TRBV28 with TRBJ2-7; D assignment may be TRBD1 or TRBD2 (5 bases each). V dropped 6 bases and J dropped 4 bases, with 22 bases sitting between them. Germline lookup yields CDR1 MDHEN and CDR2 SYDVKM. The CDR3 length is 16 residues. The CDR3 sequence is CASSPSMGVQTYEQYF. CDR3 nucleotide sequence: TGTGCCAGCAGCCCCTCTATGGGGGTGCAGACTTACGAGCAGTACTTC.

J is TRBJ1-3 and V is TRBV7-9; D is uncertain. The CDR3 is 13 residues long. Germline V gives CDR1 SEHNR, CDR2 FQNEAQ (reference sequence). The V and J ends lost 5 bases and 1 base respectively, with 6 bases between them. The CDR3 DNA sequence: TGTGCCAGCAGCCCGGGTTCTGGAAACACCATATATTTT. The encoded protein is CASSPGSGNTIYF. Together with reference TRBV7-9 and TRBJ1-3, the CDR3 gives the full variable domain: DTGVSQNPRHKITKRGQNVTFRCDPISEHNRLYWYRQTLGQGPEFLTYFQNEAQLEKSRLLSDRFSAERPKGSFSTLEIQRTEQGDSAMYLCASSPGSGNTIYFGEGSWLTVV.

The chain employs TRBV28 and TRBJ1-2; D gene unclear. Trimming pared 4 bases from V and 4 bases from J, leaving 22 bases between. Germline assignment: CDR1 MDHEN and CDR2 SYDVKM. CDR3 length: 17 residues. CDR3 sequence (DNA): TGTGCCAGCAGTTCCCACCCGGGGAGGTTCACGTTCTATGGCTACACCTTC. Translating gives CASSSHPGRFTFYGYTF.

This clone was detected once. V usage is TRBV6-6 and J usage is TRBJ1-1; D gene ambiguous. Germline-derived CDR1 and CDR2 are MNHNY and SVGAGI (reference sequence). The CDR3 length is 12 residues. V lost 0 bases to trimming and J lost 3 bases, with 2 bases between them. The CDR3 nucleotides read TGTGCCAGCAGTTACTCGGACACTGAAGCTTTCTTT. Its translation is CASSYSDTEAFF.

This chain links TRBV28 with TRBJ1-1, with D hard to call. There are 15 residues in the CDR3. V shed 5 bases and J shed 0 bases, with 13 bases lying between them. CDR1 is MDHEN, CDR2 SYDVKM, per germline. The CDR3 spells CASSQDGFMNTEAFF. In DNA form, the CDR3 reads TGTGCCAGCAGTCAGGACGGATTCATGAACACTGAAGCTTTCTTT.

This rearrangement joins TRBV18 to TRBJ2-7; D possibly corresponds to TRBD2 (6 bases). CDR1 and CDR2 (germline): KGHSH, LQKENI. There are 14 residues in the CDR3. V shed 3 bases and J shed 4 bases, with 13 bases lying between them. For the CDR3, the DNA is TGTGCCAGCTCACCCGTCCGGGGGACGTACGAGCAGTACTTC. It translates to CASSPVRGTYEQYF.

CDR3 DNA: TGCGCCAGCAGCTTGTGGCCCGACAGCCCTGAAGCTTTCTTT. Amino acids: CASSLWPDSPEAFF. J is TRBJ1-1 and V is TRBV5-1, with TRBD1 as a possible D gene (5 bases). V lost 1 base and J 6 bases, leaving 13 bases between the germline ends. In germline, CDR1 is SGHRS, CDR2 YFSETQ. The length of the CDR3 is 14 residues. The whole variable domain, filled in from reference TRBV5-1 and TRBJ1-1, reads KAGVTQTPRYLIKTRGQQVTLSCSPISGHRSVSWYQQTPGQGLQFLFEYFSETQRNKGNFPGRFSGRQFSNSRSEMNVSTLELGDSALYLCASSLWPDSPEAFFGQGTRLTVV.

The CDR3 is CAGPPARGASTEAFF. CDR3 coding DNA: TGTGCCGGTCCGCCCGCAAGGGGGGCGTCGACTGAAGCTTTCTTT. The chain is built from TRBV2 and TRBJ1-1; D might be TRBD1 (6 bases). This CDR3 contains 15 residues. V lost 11 bases and J 5 bases, leaving 24 bases between the germline ends. Germline CDR1 reads SNHLY; CDR2 reads FYNNEI.

The V gene is TRBV7-6, the J gene TRBJ2-2, with 9 bases matching TRBD2. The germline CDR1 and CDR2 sequences are SGHVS and FNYEAQ. This CDR3 spans 17 amino acids. J lost 6 bases, V lost 5 bases, and 13 bases had no gene match. DNA of the CDR3: TGTGCCAGCAGCCGCTTCGTTAGCGGGAGTCGAGCCGGGGAGCTGTTTTTT. Protein sequence: CASSRFVSGSRAGELFF.

The chain links TRBV10-3 to TRBJ2-3; 11 bases align to TRBD2. The CDR3 is 13 residues long. The germline CDR1 and CDR2 sequences are ENHRY and SYGVKD. With V trimmed by 10 bases and J by 5 bases, 5 bases remained unmatched. The CDR3 nucleotides read TGTGCCACCAAACTAGCGGGAGAAGATACGCAGTATTTT. It translates to CATKLAGEDTQYF.

V and J are TRBV20-1 and TRBJ1-4; D not certain. Trimming removed 3 bases from V and 0 bases from J, with 8 bases in between. CDR1 and CDR2 from the germline V gene are DFQATT and SNEGSKA (reference sequence). This CDR3 contains 14 residues. In nucleotides, the CDR3 is TGCAGTGCTAGTCCGGGAGCAACTAATGAAAAACTGTTTTTT. Translation: CSASPGATNEKLFF.

This chain joins TRBV19 and TRBJ2-1, with 7 bases matching TRBD2. With 1 base clipped from V and 9 bases from J, the junction kept 3 bases outside the gene matches. Germline V lookup: CDR1 LNHDA, CDR2 SQIVND (reference sequence). The length of the CDR3 is 13 residues. DNA for the CDR3: TGTGCCAGTAGTATAGCAGGCGGGAGTGAGCAGTTCTTC. This gives the protein CASSIAGGSEQFF.